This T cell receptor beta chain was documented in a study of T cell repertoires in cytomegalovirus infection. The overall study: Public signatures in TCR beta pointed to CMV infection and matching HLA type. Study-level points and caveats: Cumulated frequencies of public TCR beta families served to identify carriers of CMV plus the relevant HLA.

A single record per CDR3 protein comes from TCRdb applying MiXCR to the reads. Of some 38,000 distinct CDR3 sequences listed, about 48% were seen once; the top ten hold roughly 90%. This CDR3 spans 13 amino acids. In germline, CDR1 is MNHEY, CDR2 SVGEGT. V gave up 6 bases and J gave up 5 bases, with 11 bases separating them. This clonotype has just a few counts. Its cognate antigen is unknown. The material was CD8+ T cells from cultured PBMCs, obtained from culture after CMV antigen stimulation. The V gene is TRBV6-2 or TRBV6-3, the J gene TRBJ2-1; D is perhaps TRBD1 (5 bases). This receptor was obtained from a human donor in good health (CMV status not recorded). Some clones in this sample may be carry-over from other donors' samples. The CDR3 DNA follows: TGTGCCAGCAGCCCAGGGTCGAACAATGAGCAGTTCTTC. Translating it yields CASSPGSNNEQFF.